This T cell receptor (beta chain) was retrieved from a study of T cells after yellow fever vaccination. About the study: Those fractions that held only low numbers of cells were prepared using the SMART-Seq v4 Ultra Low Input RNA kit.

The CDR3 totals 15 residues. Trimming removed 4 bases at V and 0 bases at J, with 11 bases between. Germline CDR1 SGHRS, CDR2 YFSETQ. Generation of TCR cDNA used 5'RACE template switching (which added a universal primer site and UMIs). TCRdb processed the 5' RACE reads anew with MiXCR; each CDR3 protein has one entry. This sample has about 500,000 distinct CDR3 sequences, with roughly a sixth found just once. The J gene is TRBJ2-1, the V gene TRBV5-1; a possible D gene is TRBD1 (6 bases). The receptor was derived from a man aged 18-30 years who received the YFV17D yellow fever vaccine. The sample consisted of PBMCs, taken around 5 days after the first yellow fever vaccination. In DNA form, the CDR3 reads TGCGCCAGCAGCCAGAGGACAGACTCCTACAATGAGCAGTTCTTC. Translated, it gives CASSQRTDSYNEQFF. The full variable domain, in which reference TRBV5-1 and TRBJ2-1 provide the parts outside the CDR3, is KAGVTQTPRYLIKTRGQQVTLSCSPISGHRSVSWYQQTPGQGLQFLFEYFSETQRNKGNFPGRFSGRQFSNSRSEMNVSTLELGDSALYLCASSQRTDSYNEQFFGPGTRLTVL.